The clone carrying this T cell receptor beta chain showed up just a few times. Germline V gene sequence: CDR1 WSHSY, CDR2 SAAADI. This CDR3 has 12 amino acids. The ends lost 7 bases at V and 8 bases at J; junction bases unmatched: 7. Profiled with immunoSEQ multiplex PCR; TCRdb holds only in-frame clones, not every one. Here the sample spans under 130,000 clones, about 85% being singletons. This entry is derived from a study of blood T cell repertoires in COVID-19. This clonotype was sampled from a human donor in a cohort sampled during active COVID-19. The sequencing sample was made of peripheral blood. The genes are TRBV10-2 and TRBJ2-7, with TRBD2 identical over 8 bases. CDR3 residues: CASNVKREKQYF. The CDR3 DNA sequence: TGCGCCAGCAATGTAAAGCGGGAGAAGCAGTACTTC.